This entry lists 2 T cell receptor beta chains sequenced from one sample in a study of T cells after yellow fever vaccination. TCRdb re-called the 5' RACE reads through MiXCR, storing one row per CDR3 protein. The table shows 620,000 or so distinct CDR3 sequences, with 9% to 15% occurring only once. The sequencing here drew on PBMCs, taken on the day of the yellow fever booster vaccination. All receptors derive from a man aged 30 to 45 who received the YFV17D yellow fever vaccine.

The chain recombines TRBV15 with TRBJ1-2; TRBD1 might be the D (6 bases). The CDR3 length is 14 residues. CDR1 is LNHNV, CDR2 YYDKDF, per germline (reference sequence). Trimming took 7 bases from V and 7 from J, leaving 19 bases between them. CDR3 coding DNA: TGTGCCACCACCGAAAGGGGGTCAGTCAGTGGCTACACCTTC. This sequence encodes CATTERGSVSGYTF. Full variable domain (outside the CDR3, taken from reference TRBV15 and TRBJ1-2): DAMVIQNPRYQVTQFGKPVTLSCSQTLNHNVMYWYQQKSSQAPKLLFHYYDKDFNNEADTPDNFQSRRPNTSFCFLDIRSPGLGDTAMYLCATTERGSVSGYTFGSGTRLTVV.

This clonotype was seen more than once but under ten times. The chain links TRBV6-4 to TRBJ2-2; 7 bases are a match to TRBD1. V shed 8 bases and J 1 base; nucleotides not matched to a gene: 1. The CDR3 totals 13 residues. Germline assignment: CDR1 MRHNA and CDR2 SNTAGT. The CDR3: CASGDRNTGELFF. The CDR3, as DNA: TGTGCCAGCGGGGACAGGAACACCGGGGAGCTGTTTTTT.